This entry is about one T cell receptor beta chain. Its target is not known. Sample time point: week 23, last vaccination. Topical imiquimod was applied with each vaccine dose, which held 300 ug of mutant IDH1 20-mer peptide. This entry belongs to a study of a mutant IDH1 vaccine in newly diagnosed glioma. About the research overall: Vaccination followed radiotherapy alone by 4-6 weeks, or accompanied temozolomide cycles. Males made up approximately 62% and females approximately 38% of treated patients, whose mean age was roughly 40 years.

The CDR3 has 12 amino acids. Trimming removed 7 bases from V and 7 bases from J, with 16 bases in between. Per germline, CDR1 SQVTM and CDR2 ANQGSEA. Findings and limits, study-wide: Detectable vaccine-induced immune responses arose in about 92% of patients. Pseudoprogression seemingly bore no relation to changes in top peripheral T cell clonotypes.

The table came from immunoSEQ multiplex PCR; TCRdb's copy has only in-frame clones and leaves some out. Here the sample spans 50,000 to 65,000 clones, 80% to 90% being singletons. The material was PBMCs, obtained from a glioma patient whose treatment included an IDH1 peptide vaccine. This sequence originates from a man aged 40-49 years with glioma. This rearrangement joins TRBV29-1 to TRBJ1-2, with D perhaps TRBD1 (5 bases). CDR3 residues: CSGGDPDGGYTF. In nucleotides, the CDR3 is TGCAGCGGGGGCGACCCGGACGGTGGCTACACCTTC.